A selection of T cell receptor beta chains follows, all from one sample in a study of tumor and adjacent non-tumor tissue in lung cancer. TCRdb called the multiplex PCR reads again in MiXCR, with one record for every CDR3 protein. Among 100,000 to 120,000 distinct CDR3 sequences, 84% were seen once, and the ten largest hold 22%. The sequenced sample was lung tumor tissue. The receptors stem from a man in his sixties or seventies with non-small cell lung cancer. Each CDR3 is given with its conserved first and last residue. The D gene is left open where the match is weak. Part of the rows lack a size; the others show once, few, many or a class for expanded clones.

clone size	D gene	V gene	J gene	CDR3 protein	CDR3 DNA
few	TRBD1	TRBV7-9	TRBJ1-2	CASSVKQGDNYGYNF	TGTGCCAGCAGTGTCAAACAGGGGGATAACTATGGCTACAACTTC
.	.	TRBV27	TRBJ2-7	CASSLGVGRLYEQYF	TGTGCCAGCAGTCTAGGCGTAGGCCGGCTCTACGAGCAGTACTTC
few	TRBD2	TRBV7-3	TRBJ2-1	CASSLNLAGGNEQFF	TGTGCCAGCAGCTTAAACCTAGCGGGAGGCAATGAGCAGTTCTTC
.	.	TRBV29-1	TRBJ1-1	CSVLDGGRDTEAFF	TGCAGTGTTCTGGACGGGGGCAGAGACACTGAAGCTTTCTTT
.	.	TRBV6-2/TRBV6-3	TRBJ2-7	CASSPQGGLYSYEQYF	TGTGCCAGCAGTCCCCAGGGGGGGCTCTACAGCTACGAGCAGTACTTT
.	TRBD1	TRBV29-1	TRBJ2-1	CSVEVWDSHYNVQFF	TGCAGCGTCGAAGTTTGGGACAGCCATTACAATGTGCAGTTCTTC
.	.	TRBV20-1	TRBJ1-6	CSARRGNSPLHF	TGCAGTGCTAGGAGAGGGAATTCCCCCCTCCACTTT
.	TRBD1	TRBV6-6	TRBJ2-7	CAIKRTGTASYGQYF	TGTGCCATCAAAAGAACCGGGACAGCATCCTACGGGCAATACTTC
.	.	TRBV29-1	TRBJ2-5	CSAKPYRQTGHETQCF	TGCAGCGCCAAGCCCTACCGCCAGACAGGTCATGAGACCCAGTGCTTC
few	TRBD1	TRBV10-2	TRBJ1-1	CANRDRGTEAFF	TGCGCTAACAGGGACAGGGGCACTGAAGCTTTCTTT
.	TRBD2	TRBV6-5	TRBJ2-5	CASSPTSGIQVTQYF	TGTGCCAGCAGTCCTACTAGCGGGATTCAGGTGACCCAGTACTTC
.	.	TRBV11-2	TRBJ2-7	CASSQCTECEQYF	TGTGCCAGTAGCCAATGTACCGAGTGCGAGCAGTACTTC
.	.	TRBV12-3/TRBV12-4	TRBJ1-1	CASSFRDTQNAFF	TGTGCCAGTAGTTTTCGAGACACACAGAATGCTTTCTTT
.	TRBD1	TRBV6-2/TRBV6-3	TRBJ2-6	CDSRTGGLISGANVLTF	TGTGACAGCAGGACAGGGGGGTTGATCTCTGGGGCCAATGTCCTGACTTTC
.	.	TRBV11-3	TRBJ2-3	CASKLGPRDTQYF	TGTGCCAGCAAGTTAGGCCCCAGAGATACGCAGTATTTT
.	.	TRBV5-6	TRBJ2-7	CASGLVRLYEQYF	TGTGCCAGCGGTTTGGTGCGTCTCTACGAGCAGTACTTC
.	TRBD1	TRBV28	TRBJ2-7	CASTPWGRQGSYEQYF	TGTGCCAGCACTCCTTGGGGGAGACAGGGCTCTTATGAGCAGTACTTC
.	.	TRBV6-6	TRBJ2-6	CASSSWGSEASVLTF	TGTGCCAGCAGTTCCTGGGGGTCAGAGGCCAGCGTCCTGACTTTC
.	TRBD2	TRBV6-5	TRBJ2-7	CASSFSGLAGSPGSEQYF	TGTGCCAGCAGTTTCTCTGGGCTAGCGGGATCCCCAGGGTCCGAGCAGTACTTC
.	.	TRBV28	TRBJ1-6	CACSLQTGWDTSPLHF	TGTGCCTGCAGTTTGCAAACAGGGTGGGATACTTCACCCCTCCACTTT
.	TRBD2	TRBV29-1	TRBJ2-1	CNVGTSTSYNEHFF	TGCAACGTTGGGACTAGCACATCCTACAATGAGCATTTCTTC
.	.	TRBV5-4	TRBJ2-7	CASGSWGYEQYF	TGTGCCAGCGGCTCTTGGGGGTATGAGCAGTACTTC
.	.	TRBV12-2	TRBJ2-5	CARRLMGPGQGANHETQYF	TGTGCACGTCGCTTAATGGGCCCGGGACAGGGGGCGAACCATGAGACCCAGTACTTC
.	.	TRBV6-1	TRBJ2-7	CARLSQMTTYEQYF	TGTGCCAGGTTATCGCAGATGACGACCTACGAGCAGTACTTC
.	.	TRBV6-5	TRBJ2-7	CAVGRRLVGSYEQYF	TGCGCCGTCGGTAGGAGACTAGTAGGTTCTTACGAGCAGTACTTC
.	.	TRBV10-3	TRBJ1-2	CAVGDPEGYTF	TGTGCCGTCGGGGACCCAGAGGGCTATACCTTC
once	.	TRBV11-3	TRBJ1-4	CAKSMTVSGEKLFF	TGTGCCAAAAGTATGACAGTCTCTGGTGAAAAACTGTTTTTT
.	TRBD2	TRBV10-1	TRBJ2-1	CASSAGLAGKVEQFF	TGCGCCAGCAGCGCGGGACTAGCGGGGAAGGTTGAGCAGTTCTTC
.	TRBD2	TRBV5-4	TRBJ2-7	CARSGAGGPSYDQYF	TGTGCCAGGAGCGGCGCGGGGGGGCCGTCCTACGACCAGTACTTC
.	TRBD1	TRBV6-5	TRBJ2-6	CASSSGTGGSGVNVLAF	TGTGCCAGCAGTTCCGGGACAGGGGGCTCTGGGGTCAACGTCCTGGCTTTC
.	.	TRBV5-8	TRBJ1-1	CASSLEDNVNTVAFF	TGTGCCAGCAGCTTGGAAGACAACGTGAACACTGTAGCTTTCTTT
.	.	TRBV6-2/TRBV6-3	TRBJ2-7	CTSRLTLGFYEQYF	TGTACTAGCAGACTGACGTTGGGGTTCTACGAGCAGTACTTC
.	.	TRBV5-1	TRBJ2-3	CANSEGPLVGVTDTQYF	TGCGCCAACAGCGAAGGGCCATTAGTGGGAGTGACAGATACGCAGTATTTT
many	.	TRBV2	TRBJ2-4	CASRGLLAKNIQYF	TGTGCCAGCAGAGGCCTTCTAGCCAAAAACATTCAGTACTTC
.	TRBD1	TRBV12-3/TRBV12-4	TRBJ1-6	CASTSGTGCYNPLLHF	TGTGCCAGCACCTCCGGGACAGGGTGCTATAATCCATTGCTCCACTTT
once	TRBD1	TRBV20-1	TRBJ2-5	CSARDLTDRVLEAQYF	TGCAGTGCTAGAGACCTTACGGACAGGGTCCTTGAGGCCCAGTACTTC
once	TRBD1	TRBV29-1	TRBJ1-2	CIVGTGKFYGYTF	TGCATCGTTGGGACAGGTAAATTCTATGGCTACACCTTC
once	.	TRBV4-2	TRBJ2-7	CASSQNYEGYEQYF	TGTGCCAGCAGCCAAAATTATGAAGGCTACGAGCAGTACTTC
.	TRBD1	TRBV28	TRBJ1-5	CASKRGGLSRPQHF	TGTGCCAGCAAACGAGGGGGCCTGAGTCGGCCTCAGCATTTT
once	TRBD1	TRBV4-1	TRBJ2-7	CASSEGQGAYEQYF	TGCGCCAGCAGCGAAGGACAGGGGGCCTACGAGCAATACTTC
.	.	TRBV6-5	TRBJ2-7	CASSPTSTSGSGPYEQDF	TGTGCCAGCAGCCCCACTTCGACTAGTGGGAGCGGTCCCTACGAGCAGGACTTC
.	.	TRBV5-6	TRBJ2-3	CASSPTGFRTDTQYF	TGTGCCAGCAGCCCCACAGGGTTTCGCACAGATACGCAGTATTTT
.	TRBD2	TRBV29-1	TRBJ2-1	CSVDVAGVYDEHFF	TGCAGCGTTGACGTAGCGGGAGTGTACGATGAGCACTTCTTC
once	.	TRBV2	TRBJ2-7	CANSGWDRREQYF	TGTGCCAACAGTGGATGGGACCGCCGGGAGCAGTACTTC
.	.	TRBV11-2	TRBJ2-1	CANSLHVRDWVSYNEHFF	TGTGCCAACAGCTTACATGTGCGGGACTGGGTCTCTTACAATGAGCACTTCTTC
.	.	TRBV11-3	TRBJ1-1	CAGMRTGAFIEAFF	TGTGCCGGCATGCGGACGGGGGCGTTCATTGAAGCTTTCTTT
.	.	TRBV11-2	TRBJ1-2	CASSLGISNYDYTF	TGTGCCAGCAGCTTAGGGATTTCAAACTATGACTACACCTTC
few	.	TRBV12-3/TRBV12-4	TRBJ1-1	CASSLRDTQRAFF	TGTGCCAGTAGTCTTCGGGACACACAGAGAGCTTTCTTT
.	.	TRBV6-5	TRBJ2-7	CASSYSVLAGPPGSEQYF	TGTGCCAGCAGTTACTCTGTGCTTGCGGGACCCCCAGGGTCCGAGCAGTACTTC
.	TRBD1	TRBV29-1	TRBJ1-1	CSIEDTGANPEAFF	TGCAGCATTGAAGATACAGGGGCTAATCCTGAAGCTTTCTTT
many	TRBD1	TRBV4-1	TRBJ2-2	CASSPRTGVDLGELFF	TGCGCCAGCAGCCCCCGGACAGGGGTCGACCTCGGGGAGCTGTTTTTT
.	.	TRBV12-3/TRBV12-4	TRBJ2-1	CASSTTQGRDQFF	TGTGCCAGCAGTACCACACAGGGTCGTGATCAGTTCTTC
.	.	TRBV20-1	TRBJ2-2	CSATREGRVTGELFF	TGCAGTGCTACCCGTGAGGGGCGGGTCACCGGGGAGTTGTTTTTT
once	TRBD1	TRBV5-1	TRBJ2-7	CASNSPRTGPFSYEQYF	TGCGCCAGCAACTCCCCGAGGACAGGGCCTTTCTCCTACGAGCAGTACTTC